The following is a TCR beta chain sequence with its context. Its antigen is undetermined. The time point here: baseline pretreatment blood. Regarding treatment: 15 Gy SBRT to primary tumor, nephrectomy 4 weeks later. After SBRT, blood was collected at 2 and 4 weeks, plus baseline. This sample is part of a study of radiation and T cells in renal cell carcinoma. General study points: Without pretreatment biopsies, baseline tumor clonotype presence was undetermined.

Measured with immunoSEQ multiplex PCR; TCRdb has only the in-frame clones, and not every one. The profile shows roughly 130,000 clones, around nine tenths of them singletons. The sequences come from blood, collected from a patient whose treatment included radiotherapy and nephrectomy. The sequence derives from a woman aged 50 to 60 with renal cell carcinoma.

The CDR3 here is CASSRGQGVDNEQFF. The CDR3 coding sequence is TGTGCCAGCAGCAGAGGACAGGGCGTGGACAATGAGCAGTTCTTC. The rearrangement links TRBV7-2 to TRBJ2-1, with TRBD1 matching 8 bases. The CDR3 is 15 residues long. V was pared by 5 bases and J by 5 bases, with 8 bases of the junction left unmatched. From germline, CDR1 is SGHTA and CDR2 FQGNSA. The variable domain in full, completed from reference TRBV7-2 and TRBJ2-1, reads GAGVSQSPSNKVTEKGKDVELRCDPISGHTALYWYRQSLGQGLEFLIYFQGNSAPDKSGLPSDRFSAERTGGSVSTLTIQRTQQEDSAVYLCASSRGQGVDNEQFFGPGTRLTVL.